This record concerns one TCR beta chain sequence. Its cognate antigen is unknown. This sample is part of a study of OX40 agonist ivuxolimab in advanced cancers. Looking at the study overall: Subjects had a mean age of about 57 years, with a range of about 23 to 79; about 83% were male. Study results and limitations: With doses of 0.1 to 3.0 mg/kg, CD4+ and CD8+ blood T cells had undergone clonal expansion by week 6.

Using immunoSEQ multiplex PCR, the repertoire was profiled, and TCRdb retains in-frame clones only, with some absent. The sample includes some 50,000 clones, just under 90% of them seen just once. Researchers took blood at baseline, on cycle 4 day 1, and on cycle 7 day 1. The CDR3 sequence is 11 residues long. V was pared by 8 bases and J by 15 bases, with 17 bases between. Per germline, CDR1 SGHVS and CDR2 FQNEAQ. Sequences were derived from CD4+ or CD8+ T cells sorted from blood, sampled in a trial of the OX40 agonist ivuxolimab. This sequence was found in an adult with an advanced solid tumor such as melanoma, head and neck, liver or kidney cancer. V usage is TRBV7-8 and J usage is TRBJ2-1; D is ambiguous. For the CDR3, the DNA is TGTGCCAGCGGCGATCGCCTGGGTGGGTTCTTC. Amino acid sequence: CASGDRLGGFF.